The clone carrying this T cell receptor beta chain was observed at least ten times. This specimen belongs to a study of T-cell reconstitution after alpha-beta-depleted transplantation in children. The CDR3 is 17 residues long. Trimming pared 3 bases from V and 1 base from J, leaving 15 bases between. Germline-derived CDR1 and CDR2 are ENHRY and SYGVKD. TCRbeta library construction was performed incorporating unique molecular identifiers. TCRdb re-analysed the PCR reads in MiXCR, keeping a single row per CDR3 protein. The data contain 190,000 or so distinct CDR3 sequences, about 15% of them singletons.

The sequencing used PBMCs from the stem cell graft donor, collected from the stem cell graft. The source of this sequence is a human donor who donated a stem cell graft to a child with acute lymphoblastic leukemia. The chain combines TRBV10-3 with TRBJ2-2; D may match TRBD1 or TRBD2 (5 bases each). CDR3 loop: CAISDSVGTMNTGELFF. Written as DNA, the CDR3 is TGTGCCATCAGTGATTCGGTTGGGACGATGAACACCGGGGAGCTGTTTTTT.